This T cell receptor beta chain was identified in a study of blood T cells in healthy people across ages. Study-wide findings and caveats: The recorded TCR beta diversity per million T cells decreased in a roughly linear manner with age. Unknown CMV status may confound age-related changes in expanded clones.

A sample-barcoded 5' primer and a J-beta primer mix were used in a second PCR of about 7 to 12 cycles. A template-switch adaptor with 12 random nucleotides tagged each cDNA molecule. TCRdb independently ran MiXCR on the 5' RACE reads; one entry per CDR3 protein. The data contain hundreds of thousands of distinct CDR3 sequences, 56% of them singletons. The CDR3 covers 16 residues. Germline V gene data show CDR1 as SGHTA and CDR2 as FQGNSA. V lost 5 bases to trimming and J lost 0 bases; unmatched junction nucleotides: 6. Only a few counts were recorded for this clonotype. The antigen is unknown. The sequence came from a man aged 40-49 years in good health. This chain uses TRBV7-2 with TRBJ2-3, with 9 bases lining up with TRBD1. Sequencing used blood. In nucleotides, the CDR3 is TGTGCCAGCAGCGAACGACAGGGGGGGAGCACAGATACGCAGTATTTT. This gives the protein CASSERQGGSTDTQYF.